Listed here are 19 T cell receptor beta chains from one sample, sequenced in a study of shared clonotypes between healthy human individuals. Clones were read by immunoSEQ multiplex PCR, and TCRdb kept only the in-frame ones, dropping some. The sample contains under 600,000 clones, about 80% of which appear only once. Specimen: PBMCs. The receptors originated from a middle-aged woman in good health. Some clones in this sample may be carry-over from other donors' samples.

The chain has TRBV28 and TRBJ2-1; D perhaps matches TRBD1 (5 bases). This CDR3 has 12 amino acids. V shed 8 bases and J shed 12 bases, with 17 bases lying between them. Germline V CDR1 and CDR2: MDHEN, SYDVKM. CDR3 loop: CASSVKGRRQFF. CDR3 DNA: TGTGCCAGCTCAGTGAAGGGGCGGCGGCAGTTCTTC.

The V and J genes are TRBV30 and TRBJ2-3, with 7 bases identical to TRBD1. The CDR3 has 13 residues. The trim removed 7 bases at V and 4 bases at J, leaving 8 bases unmatched. In germline, CDR1 is GTSNPN, CDR2 SVGIG (reference sequence). CDR3 in amino acids: CALPQGSSDTQYF. In DNA, the CDR3 is TGTGCCTTACCACAGGGGAGCTCAGATACGCAGTATTTT.

This clone has only one observation. V usage is TRBV18 and J usage is TRBJ2-1; 8 bases align to TRBD2. Germline V gene lookup returns CDR1 KGHSH and CDR2 LQKENI. The junction had 14 bases not matched to a gene; V was cut back by 6 bases and J by 4 bases. The CDR3 covers 17 residues. CDR3 amino acids: CASSPREAGAGYNEQFF. Written as DNA, the CDR3 is TGTGCCAGCTCTCCAAGGGAAGCGGGAGCGGGATACAATGAGCAGTTCTTC.

The CDR3 DNA reads as TGCGCCAGCAGTGAATGGCTAGCGGGAGTGGGGGAGCAGTACTTC. Protein: CASSEWLAGVGEQYF. The rearrangement joins TRBV10-2 to TRBJ2-7; 10 bases are shared with TRBD2. Germline V gene sequence: CDR1 WSHSY, CDR2 SAAADI. The length of the CDR3 is 15 residues. Trimming at V came to 3 bases and at J to 7 bases, leaving 9 bases not matched to a gene.

J is TRBJ2-1 and V is TRBV28, with D hard to call. V was shortened by 6 bases and J by 9 bases, with 12 bases between the two germline ends. Germline CDR1 MDHEN, CDR2 SYDVKM. This CDR3 region has 12 residues. The chain's CDR3 is CASRFSSGEQFF. CDR3 bases: TGTGCCAGCAGGTTCTCGTCAGGTGAGCAGTTCTTC.

The gene calls are TRBV7-2 and TRBJ2-3; 9 nucleotides line up with TRBD1. V lost 3 bases, J lost 4 bases, and 5 bases stayed unmatched. Germline V lookup: CDR1 SGHTA, CDR2 FQGNSA. The CDR3 runs to 15 residues. CDR3 region: CASSLDRGGSDTQYF. Written as DNA, the CDR3 is TGTGCCAGCAGCTTGGACAGGGGAGGGTCAGATACGCAGTATTTT.

The chain uses TRBV5-1 and TRBJ2-3; TRBD1 or TRBD2 may be the D gene (5 bases each). The CDR3 has 15 residues. V gave up 0 bases and J gave up 4 bases, with 12 bases separating them. Germline loops: CDR1 SGHRS, CDR2 YFSETQ. The CDR3 loop reads CASSLEGRVPDTQYF. CDR3 DNA: TGCGCCAGCAGCTTGGAGGGACGGGTCCCAGATACGCAGTATTTT.

The chain links TRBV28 to TRBJ1-4; a weak D match, TRBD1 (5 bases). Germline CDR1 and CDR2: MDHEN and SYDVKM. The CDR3 totals 14 residues. The V gene lost 8 bases and the J gene lost 0 bases, with 10 bases spanning the gap. CDR3 residues: CASGKTATNEKLFF. DNA for the CDR3: TGTGCCAGCGGGAAGACAGCAACTAATGAAAAACTGTTTTTT.

V and J are TRBV15 and TRBJ2-4, with TRBD1 matching over 8 bases. Germline V gene sequence: CDR1 LNHNV, CDR2 YYDKDF (reference sequence). The trim removed 3 bases at V and 6 bases at J, leaving 7 bases unmatched. The CDR3 consists of 15 residues. CDR3 amino acids: CATSSADRARNIQYF. CDR3 DNA sequence: TGTGCCACCAGCAGCGCGGACAGGGCGAGAAACATTCAGTACTTC.

The chain recombines TRBV5-8 with TRBJ2-6; 8 bases align to TRBD1. The CDR3 spans 16 residues. The germline CDR1 and CDR2 sequences are SGHTS and YDEGEE. Germline trimming cut 4 bases from V and 0 bases from J; bases unmatched to any gene: 3. CDR3 in DNA: TGTGCCAGCAGCCGGGGGACAGGCTCTGGGGCCAACGTCCTGACTTTC. It codes for CASSRGTGSGANVLTF.

This chain uses TRBV7-2 with TRBJ2-7, with no clear D. V lost 4 bases to trimming and J lost 5 bases, with 15 bases between them. The CDR3 covers 14 residues. CDR1 and CDR2 (germline): SGHTA, FQGNSA. CDR3 DNA: TGTGCCAGCAGCTCAGAGCAGTTGGGCCACGAGCAGTACTTC. Residues: CASSSEQLGHEQYF.

The J gene is TRBJ2-7, the V gene TRBV5-1, with TRBD2 matching over 7 bases. J gave up 0 bases and V 3 bases, and 3 bases lay outside the gene matches. The germline gives CDR1 SGHRS, CDR2 YFSETQ. The CDR3 covers 14 residues. DNA for the CDR3: TGCGCCAGCAGCTCTCTAGCGGCCTCCTACGAGCAGTACTTC. This translates into CASSSLAASYEQYF.

This chain uses TRBV7-2 with TRBJ2-4; 9 nucleotides align to TRBD1. This CDR3 contains 16 residues. The V gene end was trimmed by 5 bases and the J gene end by 4 bases; junction bases not matched to a gene: 9. Germline assignment: CDR1 SGHTA and CDR2 FQGNSA. The CDR3 loop is CASSEGTGWEKNIQYF. The CDR3 nucleotides read TGTGCCAGCAGCGAAGGGACAGGGTGGGAGAAAAACATTCAGTACTTC.

V and J are TRBV5-1 and TRBJ2-7, with a weak D call TRBD1 (5 bases). Germline CDR1 is SGHRS and CDR2 is YFSETQ. Deletions cut 0 bases from V and 0 bases from J, with 16 bases between. The CDR3 runs to 17 residues. CDR3 residues: CASSLAGLGDSSYEQYF. For the CDR3, the DNA is TGCGCCAGCAGCTTGGCCGGCTTAGGGGATAGCTCCTACGAGCAGTACTTC. The full variable domain, in which reference TRBV5-1 and TRBJ2-7 provide the parts outside the CDR3, is KAGVTQTPRYLIKTRGQQVTLSCSPISGHRSVSWYQQTPGQGLQFLFEYFSETQRNKGNFPGRFSGRQFSNSRSEMNVSTLELGDSALYLCASSLAGLGDSSYEQYFGPGTRLTVT.

The chain combines TRBV28 with TRBJ2-7; a weak D match, TRBD2 (7 bases). Trimming pared 6 bases from V and 7 bases from J, leaving 22 bases between. The CDR3 is 15 residues long. Germline CDR1 is MDHEN and CDR2 is SYDVKM. The DNA for the CDR3 is TGTGCCAGCAGGGGGGGGCCCGGCGGGGTGGAGGAGCAGTACTTC. This gives the protein CASRGGPGGVEEQYF.

This chain joins TRBV6-1 and TRBJ2-5; D remains unclear. This CDR3 comprises 13 residues. V was trimmed by 2 bases and J by 5 bases, leaving 9 bases between them. In germline, CDR1 is MNHNS, CDR2 SASEGT. The CDR3 loop reads CASSEPGAETQYF. CDR3 DNA sequence: TGTGCCAGCAGTGAACCTGGAGCGGAGACCCAGTACTTC.

This clone was observed a single time. V is TRBV6-1 and J is TRBJ1-4; 8 nucleotides agree with TRBD1. The V gene end was trimmed by 8 bases and the J gene end by 8 bases; junction bases not matched to a gene: 4. The CDR3 totals 12 residues. The germline V gene encodes CDR1 MNHNS and CDR2 SASEGT. In DNA form, the CDR3 reads TGTGCCAGCTGCGGGACAGGCGAAAAACTGTTTTTT. It codes for CASCGTGEKLFF.

The chain recombines TRBV28 with TRBJ2-4; the D gene could be TRBD1 or TRBD2 (5 bases each). Germline V gene lookup returns CDR1 MDHEN and CDR2 SYDVKM. CDR3 length: 13 amino acids. The V gene lost 5 bases and the J gene lost 6 bases, with 11 bases spanning the gap. The CDR3 DNA reads as TGTGCCAGCAGTGGGACCGCCCCAAACATTCAGTACTTC. It yields the protein CASSGTAPNIQYF.

A few counts support this clone. This chain links TRBV5-1 with TRBJ2-3, with D possibly being TRBD1 (6 bases). The V end lost 3 bases, the J end lost 4 bases, and 15 bases lay between the germline ends. The CDR3 length is 15 residues. CDR1 and CDR2 from the germline V gene are SGHRS and YFSETQ. CDR3 residues: CASSSMLQGSDTQYF. For the CDR3, the DNA is TGCGCCAGCAGCTCCATGCTACAGGGATCAGATACGCAGTATTTT. The complete variable domain, with remaining parts taken from reference TRBV5-1 and TRBJ2-3, reads KAGVTQTPRYLIKTRGQQVTLSCSPISGHRSVSWYQQTPGQGLQFLFEYFSETQRNKGNFPGRFSGRQFSNSRSEMNVSTLELGDSALYLCASSSMLQGSDTQYFGPGTRLTVL.